The sequence of this T cell receptor (beta chain) was determined in a study of shared clonotypes between healthy human individuals. Germline V gene sequence: CDR1 SSHAT, CDR2 FNYEAQ (reference sequence). The CDR3 has 14 amino acids. None of the donors, who were healthy HIV-negative adults, had recently had acute infections or vaccinations. Study-level results: Sequencing depth was expected to influence donor clonotype sharing. The study found about 5% of naive CD4 clonotypes shared across several donors.

This table comes from immunoSEQ multiplex PCR, and its TCRdb copy is limited to in-frame clones, with some not included. The sample lists some 2,000,000 clones; under 97% were seen once. As for this clone: Its antigen is unknown. Relative to the germline gene, one junction end is altered; a read error may explain this.

The source is a man between 18 and 29 years old in good health. V usage is TRBV7-7 and J usage is TRBJ2-1; D is undetermined. The sequencing input was naive CD4+ T cells sorted from blood. Indicated subset: CD45RA+ positively selected. The CDR3 loop reads CASSLDAGDNEQFF. DNA of the CDR3: TGTGCTAGCAGCTTAGACGCAGGAGACAATGAGCAGTTCTTC. The full variable domain, completed using reference TRBV7-7 and TRBJ2-1, is GAGVSQSPRYKVTKRGQDVTLRCDPISSHATLYWYQQALGQGPEFLTYFNYEAQPDKSGLPSDRFSAERPEGSISTLTIQRTEQRDSAMYRCASSLDAGDNEQFFGPGTRLTVL.